This passage covers 3 T cell receptor beta chains from one sample sequenced in a study of CXCR3-negative and CXCR3-positive naive CD8 T cells. TRB cDNA libraries were made by UMI-labeled 5' RACE. TCRdb reprocessed the 5' RACE reads and stores each CDR3 protein as one record, lacking DNA. The repertoire table contains about 92,000 distinct CDR3 sequences. Specimen: naive CXCR3- CD8+ T cells from blood. Sample subset: CD45RO-CCR7+CD27+CD95- naive CD8+ T cells lacking CXCR3 (TNR3-). These receptors were taken from a human donor in good health. Some clones in this sample may be carry-over from other donors' samples.

V and J are TRBV7-9 and TRBJ1-1. The CDR3 extends over 13 amino acids. CDR1 and CDR2 from the germline V gene are SEHNR and FQNEAQ (reference sequence). CDR3 loop: CASSLVVGDEAFF.

This chain connects TRBV10-2 to TRBJ2-3; TCRdb calls TRBD1, which cannot be checked without DNA. The CDR3 extends over 15 amino acids. CDR1 and CDR2 from the germline V gene are WSHSY and SAAADI. CDR3 sequence reads: CASSELGGSTDTQYF.

The chain employs TRBV7-6 and TRBJ2-5; TCRdb returns TRBD1, unconfirmable since there is no DNA. Looked up from germline, CDR1 is SGHVS and CDR2 is FNYEAQ. This CDR3 contains 14 residues. CDR3 in amino acids: CASSLVGTEETQYF.